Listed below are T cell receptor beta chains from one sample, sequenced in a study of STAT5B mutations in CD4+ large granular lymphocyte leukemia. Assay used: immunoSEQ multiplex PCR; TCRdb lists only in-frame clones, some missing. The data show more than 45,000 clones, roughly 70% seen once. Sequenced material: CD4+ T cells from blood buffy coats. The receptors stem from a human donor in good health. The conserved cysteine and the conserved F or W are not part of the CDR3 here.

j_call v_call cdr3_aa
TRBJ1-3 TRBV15 ATSSGQGATGRDTIY
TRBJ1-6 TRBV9 ASTKRGDLGSPLH
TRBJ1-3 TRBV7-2 ASSPGRGSGLSGNTIY
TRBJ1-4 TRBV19 ASSRQGLSNEKLF
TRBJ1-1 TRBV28 ASSLQGRGEAF
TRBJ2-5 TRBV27 ASRGDRGQGSKETQY
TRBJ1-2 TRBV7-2 ASALRTGADGYT
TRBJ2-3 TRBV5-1 ASSLEAGQGTQY
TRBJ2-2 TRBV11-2 ASSRVRGDTGELF
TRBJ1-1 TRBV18 ASSSDSRGLNTEAF
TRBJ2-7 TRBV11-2 ASSLMATPSYEQY
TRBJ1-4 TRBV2 ASRETNEKLF
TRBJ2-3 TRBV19 ASNRGRGFGADTQY
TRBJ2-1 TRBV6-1 ASSERGQDYNEQF
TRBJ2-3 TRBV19 ASSPKRGGGRDTQY
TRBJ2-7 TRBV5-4 ASSLGGGTTYEQY
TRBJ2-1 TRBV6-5 ASTDRYNEQF
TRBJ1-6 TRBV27 ASSRLESPLH
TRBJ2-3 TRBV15 ATSDGGPDTQY
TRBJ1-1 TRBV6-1 ASSELRHNTEAF
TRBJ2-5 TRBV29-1 SVGAYQSETQY
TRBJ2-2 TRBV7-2 ASSPFLAGGIGELF
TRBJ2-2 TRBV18 ASRPGQANTGELF
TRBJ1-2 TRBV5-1 ASSLNTQGYGYT
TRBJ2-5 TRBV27 ASRRLTPNPQETQY
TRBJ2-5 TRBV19 ASSTHRGGETQY
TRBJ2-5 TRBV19 ASSIALARETQY
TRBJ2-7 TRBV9 ASSVDPSGGYEQY
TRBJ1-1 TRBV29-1 SVEDAKGLGHMNTEAF
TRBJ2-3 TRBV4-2 ASSQDHGGAWDTQY
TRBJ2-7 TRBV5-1 ASSSGQGREQY
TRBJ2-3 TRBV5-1 ASSLGQEPSTDTQY
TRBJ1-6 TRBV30 AWSGLTGNSPLH
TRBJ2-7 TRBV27 ASSPGTGQSSYEQY
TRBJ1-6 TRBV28 ASTLGGRVSSPLH
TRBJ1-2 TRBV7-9 ASSPGQSINYGYT
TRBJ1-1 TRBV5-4 ASSLADRGNTEAF
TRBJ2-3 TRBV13 ASNPAGTDTQY
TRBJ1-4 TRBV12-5 ASGVGKGRKEKLF
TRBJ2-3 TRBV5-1 ASSLSPGETQY
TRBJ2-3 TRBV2 AGRPQLVRTDTQY
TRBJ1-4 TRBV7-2 ASSPGDYPRSEKLF
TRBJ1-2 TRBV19 ASSIDPGRPGYT
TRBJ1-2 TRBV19 ASRFSGSYGYT
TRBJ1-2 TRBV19 ASSSTGGGPYGYT
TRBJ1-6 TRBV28 ASSSSSPYNSPLH